Included here is one TCR beta chain sequence, with context. The CDR3 extends over 14 amino acids. Per the germline V gene, CDR1 is MNHEY and CDR2 is SVGAGI. The V segment lost 8 bases and the J segment 5 bases; nucleotides outside the gene matches: 9. The authors' processing: Amplification of reference gene primers provided the estimated nucleated cell counts. TCRdb's table, derived via immunoSEQ multiplex PCR, lists solely in-frame clones and lacks some. V and J calls and clone size are given by that table; D and trimming were obtained from the DNA. The sample includes over 35,000 clones, about 86% of them seen just once. This specimen belongs to a study of blood T cell repertoires in COVID-19. At the level of the study: PBMCs, B-cell-depleted T cells, or T cells provided the cDNA or gDNA that made up the material.

Sequencing was done on a sample of peripheral blood. The TCR originated in a human donor with acute or convalescent COVID-19. The donor label of this sample is uncertain. The J gene is TRBJ1-5, the V gene TRBV6-5; 7 bases fit TRBD1. As DNA, the CDR3 is TGTGCCAGCGGTACAGGGGAAGGTTATCAGCCCCAGCATTTT. It specifies CASGTGEGYQPQHF.